The 32 T cell receptor beta chains below come from one sample, sequenced in a study of CXCR3 chemokines and chemotherapy response in bladder cancer. Each CDR3 protein is one row after TCRdb ran MiXCR on the PCR reads. Of some 1,400 distinct CDR3 sequences listed, around 5.5% are singletons. Sample collection occurred from a patient whose treatment included neoadjuvant chemotherapy. The receptors derive from a human donor with bladder cancer that responded to neoadjuvant chemotherapy.

V is TRBV6-6 and J is TRBJ2-7; 11 nucleotides line up with TRBD2. Trimming at V came to 0 bases and at J to 4 bases, leaving 8 bases not matched to a gene. The CDR3 has 17 amino acids. Germline CDR1 is MNHNY and CDR2 is SVGAGI (reference sequence). CDR3 nucleotide sequence: TGTGCCAGCAGTTACTCCAACAGACTAGCGGGGAGATACGAGCAGTACGTC. Translated: CASSYSNRLAGRYEQYV.

CDR3 coding DNA: TGTGCCACCAGCAGAGATCTTGCATACGAGCAGTACTTC. Protein: CATSRDLAYEQYF. The chain employs TRBV15 and TRBJ2-7, with D hard to call. This CDR3 region has 13 residues. Germline V lookup: CDR1 LNHNV, CDR2 YYDKDF (reference sequence). V was trimmed by 0 bases and J by 4 bases, leaving 7 bases between them.

There are many counts of this clonotype. This rearrangement joins TRBV7-9 to TRBJ2-5; D not resolved. The CDR3 length is 14 residues. Germline V gives CDR1 SEHNR, CDR2 FQNEAQ (reference sequence). V was clipped by 3 bases and J by 2 bases, with 10 bases between them. CDR3 in DNA: TGTGCCAGCAGCTTCCCTAGAGAACAAGAGACCCAGTACTTC. The encoded protein is CASSFPREQETQYF.

In this sample, this clonotype turned up many times. The chain couples TRBV6-6 to TRBJ1-1; 8 bases agree with TRBD1. The CDR3 runs to 15 residues. Germline V gene data show CDR1 as MNHNY and CDR2 as SVGAGI (reference sequence). The J segment lost 10 bases and the V segment lost 4 bases, leaving 14 bases of the junction unmatched. The CDR3 DNA sequence: TGTGCCAGCAGTTCGAGAGACAGGGGTGAATTACGAGCTTTCTTT. Its protein is CASSSRDRGELRAFF.

The V and J genes are TRBV12-3 or TRBV12-4 and TRBJ2-3; 9 bases are shared with TRBD2. V shed 4 bases, J shed 0 bases, and the junction held 5 bases outside the gene matches. CDR3 length: 16 residues. CDR3 region: CASSCSGGPSTDTQYF. The CDR3 nucleotides read TGTGCCAGCAGTTGTAGCGGGGGCCCAAGCACAGATACGCAGTATTTT.

By its share, this clonotype is medium-sized. V and J are TRBV18 and TRBJ1-6; D perhaps matches TRBD1 (6 bases). This CDR3 has 14 residues. V gave up 3 bases and J gave up 8 bases, with 11 bases separating them. Germline V CDR1 and CDR2: KGHSH, LQKENI. The CDR3 sequence is CASSPQGLDSPLHF. The CDR3 DNA is TGTGCCAGCTCACCTCAGGGGTTGGATTCACCCCTCCACTTT.

This clonotype has a handful of counts. The chain employs TRBV12-3 or TRBV12-4 and TRBJ2-2, with D possibly TRBD1 on 5 matching bases. This CDR3 has 14 amino acids. V lost 2 bases to trimming and J lost 10 bases, with 14 bases between them. CDR3 region: CASSLLRGRPELFF. The DNA for the CDR3 is TGTGCCAGCAGTTTACTTAGGGGCCGGCCGGAGCTGTTTTTT.

This clonotype was observed many times. The gene calls are TRBV15 and TRBJ2-1; tentatively, D is TRBD2 (6 bases). The V gene's germline CDR1 is LNHNV and CDR2 YYDKDF (reference sequence). The germline V and J ends were trimmed by 1 base and 6 bases, with 16 bases remaining between them. The CDR3 extends over 16 amino acids. CDR3 loop: CATSRGDGGGANEQFF. CDR3 nucleotides: TGTGCCACCAGCAGAGGGGATGGCGGAGGGGCCAATGAGCAGTTCTTC. Based on the CDR3 plus reference TRBV15 and TRBJ2-1, the full variable domain is DAMVIQNPRYQVTQFGKPVTLSCSQTLNHNVMYWYQQKSSQAPKLLFHYYDKDFNNEADTPDNFQSRRPNTSFCFLDIRSPGLGDTAMYLCATSRGDGGGANEQFFGPGTRLTVL.

This clonotype is classed as large. This sequence joins TRBV29-1 and TRBJ1-1; a possible D gene is TRBD1 (5 bases). From germline, CDR1 is SQVTM and CDR2 ANQGSEA. V lost 3 bases to trimming and J lost 6 bases, with 14 bases between them. The CDR3 covers 13 residues. CDR3 in amino acids: CSVDGGLMAEAFF. The CDR3 coding sequence is TGCAGCGTTGACGGGGGGTTAATGGCTGAAGCTTTCTTT.

This clonotype is large in the sample. The rearrangement links TRBV19 to TRBJ2-1, with D possibly matching TRBD2 (6 bases). The CDR3 is 16 amino acids. V lost 5 bases and J 7 bases, leaving 21 bases between the germline ends. Germline V gene lookup returns CDR1 LNHDA and CDR2 SQIVND (reference sequence). This CDR3 is CASSLPGGGLVNEQFF. CDR3 nucleotides: TGTGCCAGTAGTCTACCCGGTGGAGGGTTGGTGAATGAGCAGTTCTTC. Supplemented by reference TRBV19 and TRBJ2-1, the full variable domain reads DGGITQSPKYLFRKEGQNVTLSCEQNLNHDAMYWYRQDPGQGLRLIYYSQIVNDFQKGDIAEGYSVSREKKESFPLTVTSAQKNPTAFYLCASSLPGGGLVNEQFFGPGTRLTVL.

This clonotype rates as medium-sized. The CDR3 region has the DNA TGTGCCAGCAGCCAGACTAGCGGGAAATCGGAGACCCAGTACTTC. Amino acids: CASSQTSGKSETQYF. The chain joins TRBV6-6 to TRBJ2-5; 11 nucleotides line up with TRBD2. Germline CDR1 reads MNHNY; CDR2 reads SVGAGI (reference sequence). The V segment lost 6 bases and the J segment 5 bases; nucleotides outside the gene matches: 8. This CDR3 has 15 amino acids.

The V and J genes are TRBV27 and TRBJ2-7, with D possibly being TRBD2 (6 bases). Looked up from germline, CDR1 is MNHEY and CDR2 is SMNVEV (reference sequence). Trimming shortened V by 5 bases and J by 5 bases, and 16 bases separated the two germline ends. This CDR3 spans 14 amino acids. This CDR3 reads CASSLDRRGNEQYF. CDR3 nucleotide sequence: TGTGCCAGCAGTCTCGATCGGCGGGGTAACGAGCAGTACTTC.

CDR3 region: CSAIMGLREGSTDTQYF. The DNA of the CDR3 is TGCAGTGCTATAATGGGGCTACGTGAGGGAAGCACAGATACGCAGTATTTT. V and J are TRBV20-1 and TRBJ2-3; TRBD1 or TRBD2 may be the D gene (5 bases each). This CDR3 comprises 17 residues. The V gene lost 4 bases and the J gene lost 0 bases, with 20 bases spanning the gap. The germline V gene encodes CDR1 DFQATT and CDR2 SNEGSKA (reference sequence).

To note about this clonotype: This may arise from a read error, as a much more abundant clone is one base away. The DNA of the CDR3 is TGTGCCAGCGGGGCAACTGGGGCCAACGTCGTGACTTTC. This sequence encodes CASGATGANVVTF. This rearrangement joins TRBV12-3 or TRBV12-4 to TRBJ2-6, with D perhaps TRBD1 (5 bases). This CDR3 is built from 13 residues.

This clonotype was counted at least ten times. The J gene is TRBJ2-5, the V gene TRBV15; D not certain. CDR1 is LNHNV and CDR2 is YYDKDF in the germline V gene (reference sequence). CDR3 length: 12 residues. The ends were cut back, 3 bases at V and 5 bases at J, with 7 bases in the middle. The CDR3 nucleotides read TGTGCCACCAGCAGGGGTAGTGAGACCCAGTACTTC. It translates to CATSRGSETQYF.

This clonotype is termed medium-sized. The chain combines TRBV7-2 with TRBJ2-5; D not resolved. This CDR3 spans 15 amino acids. Germline V gene sequence: CDR1 SGHTA, CDR2 FQGNSA. Deletions cut 2 bases from V and 3 bases from J, with 13 bases between. CDR3 sequence: CASSLIFRPEETQYF. The DNA for the CDR3 is TGTGCCAGCAGCTTAATTTTTAGGCCCGAAGAGACCCAGTACTTC.

This clonotype occurred many times. The chain has TRBV14 and TRBJ2-7; perhaps TRBD1 as D (5 bases). V shed 1 base and J shed 1 base, with 14 bases lying between them. The CDR3 covers 16 residues. Germline V lookup: CDR1 SGHDN, CDR2 FVKESK. DNA of the CDR3: TGTGCCAGCAGCCAAGTGGGCAGGGCCTTTTCCTACGAGCAGTACTTC. Amino acid sequence: CASSQVGRAFSYEQYF.

Judged by abundance, this clonotype is medium-sized. The V call is TRBV27, the J call TRBJ2-4; D possibly corresponds to TRBD1 (5 bases). This CDR3 has 13 amino acids. V lost 3 bases and J lost 8, with 11 bases in between. Per the germline V gene, CDR1 is MNHEY and CDR2 is SMNVEV (reference sequence). DNA for the CDR3: TGTGCCAGCAGTTTGCGGACATCTCACATTCAGTACTTC. Protein product: CASSLRTSHIQYF.

By sample share, this clonotype is medium-sized. This rearrangement joins TRBV28 to TRBJ1-2, with 9 bases fitting TRBD1. V trimming: 7 bases; J trimming: 4 bases; junction bases outside the gene matches: 7. Germline assignment: CDR1 MDHEN and CDR2 SYDVKM. The CDR3 has 14 amino acids. The DNA for the CDR3 is TGTGCCAGCAACTGGGGACAGGGACTCTATGGCTACACCTTC. Translating it yields CASNWGQGLYGYTF.

By proportion, this clonotype is large (0.1 to 1%). The genes are TRBV7-2 and TRBJ2-7; TRBD1 might be the D (6 bases). Germline lookup yields CDR1 SGHTA and CDR2 FQGNSA. The CDR3 length is 15 residues. V was shortened by 0 bases and J by 5 bases, with 14 bases between the two germline ends. The CDR3 region is CASSLAGGDVDEQYF. In DNA, the CDR3 is TGTGCCAGCAGCTTAGCTGGGGGCGACGTTGACGAGCAGTACTTC.

This clonotype qualifies as large. CDR3 in amino acids: CASSPGQHYEQYF. DNA for the CDR3: TGTGCCAGCAGCCCGGGACAGCACTACGAGCAGTACTTC. J is TRBJ2-7 and V is TRBV27, with 7 positions matching TRBD1. Germline lookup yields CDR1 MNHEY and CDR2 SMNVEV (reference sequence). J was trimmed by 3 bases and V by 6 bases; bases with no gene match: 5. This CDR3 spans 13 amino acids.

By share, this clonotype counts as medium-sized. The chain links TRBV7-2 to TRBJ2-7, with 11 bases aligning to TRBD1. The CDR3 is made up of 15 amino acids. Germline V gives CDR1 SGHTA, CDR2 FQGNSA. V lost 4 bases to trimming and J lost 4 bases; unmatched junction nucleotides: 6. In DNA, the CDR3 is TGTGCCAGCAGCTCCCCGGGACAGGGGGGGTACGAGCAGTACTTC. Residues: CASSSPGQGGYEQYF.

This clonotype was seen repeatedly, ten times or more. The chain recombines TRBV24-1 with TRBJ2-1; 8 bases map to TRBD1. V lost 7 bases to trimming and J lost 6 bases; unmatched junction nucleotides: 7. CDR1 and CDR2 (germline): KGHDR, SFDVKD. The CDR3 totals 14 residues. The CDR3 coding sequence is TGTGCCACCAGGGGACAGGCAACTTCCAATGAGCAGTTCTTC. It codes for CATRGQATSNEQFF.

This clonotype was seen repeatedly, ten times or more. The rearrangement links TRBV11-1 to TRBJ1-3, with no clear D. The CDR3 extends over 16 amino acids. Looked up from germline, CDR1 is SGHAT and CDR2 is FQDESV (reference sequence). V lost 2 bases and J lost 0, with 11 bases in between. CDR3 region: CASSLSSVSSGNTIYF. The DNA of the CDR3 is TGTGCCAGCAGCTTATCTTCAGTCAGCTCTGGAAACACCATATATTTT. The whole variable domain, filled in from reference TRBV11-1 and TRBJ1-3, reads EAEVAQSPRYKITEKSQAVAFWCDPISGHATLYWYRQILGQGPELLVQFQDESVVDDSQLPKDRFSAERLKGVDSTLKIQPAELGDSAMYLCASSLSSVSSGNTIYFGEGSWLTVV.

This clonotype is categorized as medium-sized (0.01 to 0.1%). This chain uses TRBV18 with TRBJ2-5; no clear D. CDR3 length equals 13 residues. Germline loops: CDR1 KGHSH, CDR2 LQKENI. Trimming stripped 4 bases from V and 1 base from J, with 7 bases between. In DNA form, the CDR3 reads TGTGCCAGCTCACTCGATATCCAAGAGACCCAGTACTTC. It translates to CASSLDIQETQYF. Full variable domain (outside the CDR3, taken from reference TRBV18 and TRBJ2-5): NAGVMQNPRHLVRRRGQEARLRCSPMKGHSHVYWYRQLPEEGLKFMVYLQKENIIDESGMPKERFSAEFPKEGPSILRIQQVVRGDSAAYFCASSLDIQETQYFGPGTRLLVL.

The chain carries TRBV5-4 and TRBJ2-3; the D gene is possibly TRBD1 (6 bases). The CDR3 extends over 14 amino acids. CDR1 and CDR2 (germline): SGHNT, YYREEE (reference sequence). V dropped 3 bases and J dropped 1 base, with 9 bases sitting between them. CDR3 loop: CASSSGHRTDTQYF. The CDR3 region has the DNA TGTGCCAGCAGCTCGGGACACCGCACAGATACGCAGTATTTT.

A note on this clonotype: A much bigger clone sits one base away, suggesting this may be a read error. This chain links TRBV18 with TRBJ1-2; TRBD1 matches 10 bases. J lost 8 bases, V lost 3 bases, and 3 bases had no gene match. The CDR3 covers 13 residues. Per the germline V gene, CDR1 is KGHSH and CDR2 is LQKENI. The CDR3 DNA reads TGTGCCAGCTCACCCGAGACAGGGGGCGGCTACACCTTC. Protein product: CASSPETGGGYTF.

There are many counts of this clonotype. The rearrangement joins TRBV13 to TRBJ1-1; unclear D gene. Germline CDR1 reads PRHDT; CDR2 reads FYEKMQ (reference sequence). V was cut by 6 bases and J by 4 bases, with 15 bases left in between. The CDR3 loop spans 14 amino acids. The CDR3 spells CASRVRGRGTEAFF. The CDR3 DNA follows: TGTGCCAGCAGGGTGAGAGGCCGCGGCACTGAAGCTTTCTTT.

In its sample, this clonotype is medium-sized. The chain uses TRBV29-1 and TRBJ2-5; possibly TRBD1 or TRBD2 for D (5 bases each). The CDR3 extends over 13 amino acids. Trimming stripped 6 bases from V and 0 bases from J, with 11 bases between. CDR1 SQVTM and CDR2 ANQGSEA come from the germline V gene. The CDR3 here is CSVAGTHQETQYF. In DNA, the CDR3 is TGCAGCGTGGCCGGGACCCACCAAGAGACCCAGTACTTC.

In its sample, this clonotype ranks as medium-sized. The chain links TRBV5-4 to TRBJ2-5; D possibly corresponds to TRBD2 (5 bases). The V and J ends lost 7 bases and 2 bases respectively, with 15 bases between them. Germline CDR1 SGHNT, CDR2 YYREEE (reference sequence). The CDR3 runs to 14 residues. CDR3 in amino acids: CASGKLSEQETQYF. CDR3 coding DNA: TGTGCCAGCGGCAAGCTTAGCGAGCAAGAGACCCAGTACTTC. The whole variable domain, filled in from reference TRBV5-4 and TRBJ2-5, reads ETGVTQSPTHLIKTRGQQVTLRCSSQSGHNTVSWYQQALGQGPQFIFQYYREEENGRGNFPPRFSGLQFPNYSSELNVNALELDDSALYLCASGKLSEQETQYFGPGTRLLVL.

This clonotype is termed medium-sized. This rearrangement joins TRBV24-1 to TRBJ1-5, with 7 bases identical to TRBD1. Germline CDR1 and CDR2: KGHDR and SFDVKD. The V and J ends lost 1 base and 0 bases, in that order; junction bases with no gene match: 8. The CDR3 runs to 18 residues. The CDR3 sequence: CATSDFGQVGDSNQPQHF. In DNA, the CDR3 is TGTGCCACCAGTGATTTCGGACAGGTCGGGGATAGCAATCAGCCCCAGCATTTT.

The V call is TRBV4-1, the J call TRBJ2-3; D ambiguous. The CDR3 length is 15 residues. Trimming took off 0 bases at V and 4 bases at J, with 11 bases between the two ends. Germline CDR1 MGHRA, CDR2 YSYEKL. The DNA of the CDR3 is TGCGCCAGCAGCCAAGATTTTGGGCCCGCAGATACGCAGTATTTT. Encoded protein: CASSQDFGPADTQYF.